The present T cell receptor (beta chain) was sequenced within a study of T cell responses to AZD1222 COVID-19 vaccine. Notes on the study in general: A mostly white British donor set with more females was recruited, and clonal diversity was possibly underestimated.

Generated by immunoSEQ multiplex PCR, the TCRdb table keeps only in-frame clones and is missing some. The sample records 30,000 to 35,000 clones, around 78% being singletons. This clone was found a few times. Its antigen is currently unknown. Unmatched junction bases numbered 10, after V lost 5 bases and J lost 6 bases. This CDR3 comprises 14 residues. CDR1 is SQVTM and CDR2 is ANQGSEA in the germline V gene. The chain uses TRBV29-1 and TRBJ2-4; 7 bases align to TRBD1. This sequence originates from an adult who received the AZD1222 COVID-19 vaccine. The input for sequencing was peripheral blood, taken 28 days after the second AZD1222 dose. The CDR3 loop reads CSVRDSQWGNIQYF. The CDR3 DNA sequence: TGCAGCGTTAGGGACAGCCAGTGGGGAAACATTCAGTACTTC.